The clone carrying this TCR beta chain occurred many times. V was pared by 0 bases and J by 2 bases, with 6 bases between. The CDR3 length is 13 residues. Germline lookup yields CDR1 SGHRS and CDR2 YFSETQ. These data originate in a study of T cells after yellow fever vaccination. TCRdb re-called the 5' RACE reads through MiXCR, storing one row per CDR3 protein. The sample has 230,000 or so distinct CDR3 sequences; around 6.7% are singletons. The receptor's source is a man aged 30-40 years who received the YFV17D yellow fever vaccine. The V call is TRBV5-1, the J call TRBJ2-7; no definite D call. The source material was CD4+ T cells sorted from PBMCs, sampled on the day of the yellow fever booster vaccination. CDR3 loop: CASSLGGTYEQYF. The CDR3 DNA sequence: TGCGCCAGCAGCTTGGGTGGAACCTACGAGCAGTACTTC.